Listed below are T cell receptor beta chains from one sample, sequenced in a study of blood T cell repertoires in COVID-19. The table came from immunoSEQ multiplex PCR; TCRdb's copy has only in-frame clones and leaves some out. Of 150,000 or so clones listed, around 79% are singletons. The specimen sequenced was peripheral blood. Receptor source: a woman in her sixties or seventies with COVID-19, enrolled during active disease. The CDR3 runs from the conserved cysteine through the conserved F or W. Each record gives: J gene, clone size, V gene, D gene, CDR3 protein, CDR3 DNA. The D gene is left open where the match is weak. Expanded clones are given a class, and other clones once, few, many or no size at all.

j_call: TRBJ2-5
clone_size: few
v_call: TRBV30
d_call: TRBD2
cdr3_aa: CAWSGKRGAETQYF
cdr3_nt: TGTGCCTGGAGTGGTAAGCGGGGTGCGGAGACCCAGTACTTC

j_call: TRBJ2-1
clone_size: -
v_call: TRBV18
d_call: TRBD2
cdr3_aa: CASSGGGTSYNEQFF
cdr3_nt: TGTGCCAGCTCAGGCGGGGGGACTTCCTACAATGAGCAGTTCTTC

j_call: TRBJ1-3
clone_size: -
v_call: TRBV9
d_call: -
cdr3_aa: CASSPGQGLSGNTIYF
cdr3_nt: TGTGCCAGCAGCCCCGGGCAGGGACTCTCTGGAAACACCATATATTTT

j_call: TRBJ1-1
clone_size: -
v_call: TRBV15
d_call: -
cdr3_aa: CATTRGKGLSTEAFF
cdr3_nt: TGTGCCACCACCCGGGGAAAGGGATTAAGCACTGAAGCTTTCTTT

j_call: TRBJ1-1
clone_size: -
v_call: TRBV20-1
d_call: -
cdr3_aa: CSASQGIEAFF
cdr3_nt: TGCAGTGCTAGCCAGGGCATTGAAGCTTTCTTT

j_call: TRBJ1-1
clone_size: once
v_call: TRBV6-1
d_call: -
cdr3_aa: CASSEALVGRAFF
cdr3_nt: TGTGCCAGCAGTGAAGCGCTTGTCGGGAGGGCTTTCTTT

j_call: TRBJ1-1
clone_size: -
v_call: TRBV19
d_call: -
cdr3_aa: CASSIDRRTEAFF
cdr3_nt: TGTGCCAGTAGTATTGACAGGAGAACTGAAGCTTTCTTT

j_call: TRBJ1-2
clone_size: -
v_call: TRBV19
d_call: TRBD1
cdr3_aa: CASSDRGGYTF
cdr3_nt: TGTGCCAGTAGCGACAGGGGTGGCTACACCTTC

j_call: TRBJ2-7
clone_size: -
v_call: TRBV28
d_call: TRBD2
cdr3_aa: CASSSSGSYEQYF
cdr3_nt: TGTGCCAGCAGCTCTAGCGGCTCCTACGAGCAGTACTTC

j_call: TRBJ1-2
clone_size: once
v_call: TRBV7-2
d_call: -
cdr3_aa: CASSGRQHYGYTF
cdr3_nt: TGTGCCAGCAGCGGCCGTCAACACTATGGCTACACCTTC

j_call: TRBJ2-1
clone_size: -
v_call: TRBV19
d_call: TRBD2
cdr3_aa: CASSPYSGGFSAYNEQFF
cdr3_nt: TGTGCCAGTAGTCCATATAGCGGGGGGTTTTCGGCCTACAATGAGCAGTTCTTC

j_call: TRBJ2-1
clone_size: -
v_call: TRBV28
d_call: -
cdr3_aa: CASSLTGGAGEQFF
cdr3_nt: TGTGCCAGCAGTTTAACTGGGGGGGCCGGTGAGCAGTTCTTC

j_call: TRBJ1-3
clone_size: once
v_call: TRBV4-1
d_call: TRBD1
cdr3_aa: CASSLGDRNSGNTIYF
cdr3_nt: TGCGCCAGCAGCCTGGGGGACAGGAATTCTGGAAACACCATATATTTT

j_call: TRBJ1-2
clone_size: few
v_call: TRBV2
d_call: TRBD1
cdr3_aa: CASSENRGDGYGYTF
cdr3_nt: TGTGCCAGCAGTGAAAACAGGGGGGATGGCTATGGCTACACCTTC

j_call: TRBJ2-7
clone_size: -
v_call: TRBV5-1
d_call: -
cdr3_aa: CASSPTGLYEQYF
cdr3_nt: TGCGCCAGCAGCCCTACGGGACTCTACGAGCAGTACTTC

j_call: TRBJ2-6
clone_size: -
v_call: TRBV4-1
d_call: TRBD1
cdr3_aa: CASGDRPSSGANVLTF
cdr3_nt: TGCGCCAGCGGGGACAGGCCATCCTCTGGGGCCAACGTCCTGACTTTC

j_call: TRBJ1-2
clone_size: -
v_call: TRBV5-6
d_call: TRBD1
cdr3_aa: CASRRPGQGAMSYGYTF
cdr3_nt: TGTGCCAGCAGACGGCCGGGACAGGGGGCAATGAGCTATGGCTACACCTTC

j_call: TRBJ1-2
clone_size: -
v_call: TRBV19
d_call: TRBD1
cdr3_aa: CASRDRGSTQDYGYTF
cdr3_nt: TGTGCCAGTAGGGACAGGGGTTCGACTCAGGACTATGGCTACACCTTC

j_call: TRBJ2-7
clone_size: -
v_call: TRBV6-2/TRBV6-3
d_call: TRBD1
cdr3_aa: CASSLRTGTYEQYF
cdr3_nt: TGTGCCAGCAGTCTAAGGACAGGAACCTACGAGCAGTACTTC

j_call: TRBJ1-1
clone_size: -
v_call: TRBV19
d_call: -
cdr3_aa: CASMWRLNTEAFF
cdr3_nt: TGTGCCAGTATGTGGCGGCTGAACACTGAAGCTTTCTTT

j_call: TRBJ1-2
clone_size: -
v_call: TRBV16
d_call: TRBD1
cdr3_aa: CASSRDRTSNYGYTF
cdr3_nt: TGTGCCAGCAGCCGGGACAGAACTTCTAACTATGGCTACACCTTC

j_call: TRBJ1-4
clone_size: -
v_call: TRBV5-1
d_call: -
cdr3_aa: CASSLALGLGEKLFF
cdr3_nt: TGCGCCAGCAGCTTGGCGTTGGGGCTGGGTGAAAAACTGTTTTTT

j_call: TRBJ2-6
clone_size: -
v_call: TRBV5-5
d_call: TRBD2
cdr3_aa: CASSLLAGGPSSGANVLTF
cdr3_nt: TGTGCCAGCAGCTTGTTAGCGGGGGGGCCGAGCTCTGGGGCCAACGTCCTGACTTTC

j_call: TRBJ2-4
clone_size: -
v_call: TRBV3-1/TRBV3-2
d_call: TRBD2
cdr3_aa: CASSQVTGVAGVGAKNIQYF
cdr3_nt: TGTGCCAGCAGCCAAGTAACTGGGGTAGCGGGGGTGGGTGCCAAAAACATTCAGTACTTC

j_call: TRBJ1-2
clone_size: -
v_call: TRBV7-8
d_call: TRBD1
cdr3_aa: CASSPSGQGQGGYTF
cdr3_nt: TGTGCCAGCAGCCCTTCCGGACAGGGTCAGGGTGGCTACACCTTC

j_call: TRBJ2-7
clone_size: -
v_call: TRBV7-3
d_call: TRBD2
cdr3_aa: CASSSSGGSYEQYF
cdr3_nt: TGTGCCAGCAGCTCTAGCGGGGGGTCCTACGAGCAGTACTTC

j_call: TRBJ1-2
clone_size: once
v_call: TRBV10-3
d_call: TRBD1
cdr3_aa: CAIIGTVSNYGYTF
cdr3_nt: TGTGCCATCATTGGGACAGTTTCTAACTATGGCTACACCTTC

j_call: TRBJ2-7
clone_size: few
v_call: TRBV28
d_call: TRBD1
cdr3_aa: CASKLDRGRREQYF
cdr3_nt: TGTGCCAGCAAATTAGACAGGGGAAGGCGCGAGCAGTACTTC

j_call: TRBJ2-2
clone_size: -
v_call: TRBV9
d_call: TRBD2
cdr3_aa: CASSARPTSAGELFF
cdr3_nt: TGTGCCAGCAGCGCCAGACCTACTAGCGCGGGGGAGCTGTTTTTT

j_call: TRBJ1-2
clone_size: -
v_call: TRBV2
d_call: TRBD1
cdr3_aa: CASSVLTGGRVGYGYTF
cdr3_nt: TGTGCCAGCAGTGTTCTAACAGGGGGCCGGGTAGGCTATGGCTACACCTTC

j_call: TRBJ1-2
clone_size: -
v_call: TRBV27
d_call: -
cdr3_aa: CASSWSGRANYGYTF
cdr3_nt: TGTGCCAGCAGTTGGTCAGGCCGTGCTAACTATGGCTACACCTTC

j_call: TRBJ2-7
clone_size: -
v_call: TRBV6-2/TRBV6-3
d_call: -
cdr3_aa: CASSQIGEQYF
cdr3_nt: TGTGCCAGCAGTCAGATTGGCGAGCAGTACTTC

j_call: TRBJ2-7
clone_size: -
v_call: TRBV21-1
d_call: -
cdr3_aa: CASSVIQGDYEQYF
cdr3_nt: TGTGCCAGCAGCGTAATCCAGGGGGATTACGAGCAGTACTTC

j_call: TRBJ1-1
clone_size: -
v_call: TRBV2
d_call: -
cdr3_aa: CASSKDSANTEAFF
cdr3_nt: TGTGCCAGCAGTAAGGACAGTGCCAACACTGAAGCTTTCTTT

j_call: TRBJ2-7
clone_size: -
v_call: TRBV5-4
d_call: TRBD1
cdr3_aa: CASSLRQGVDEQYF
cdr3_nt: TGTGCCAGCAGCCTACGACAGGGGGTCGACGAGCAGTACTTC

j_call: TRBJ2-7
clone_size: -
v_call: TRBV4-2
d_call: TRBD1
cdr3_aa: CASRAPDRDEQYF
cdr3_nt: TGTGCCAGCAGAGCCCCGGACAGGGACGAGCAGTACTTC

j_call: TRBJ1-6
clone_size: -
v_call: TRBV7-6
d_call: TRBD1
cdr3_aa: CASSSDTGGYSPLHF
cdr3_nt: TGTGCCAGCAGCTCAGACACAGGGGGCTATTCACCCCTCCACTTT

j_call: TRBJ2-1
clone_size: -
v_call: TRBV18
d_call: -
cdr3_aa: CASSPPIPKQSSYNEQFF
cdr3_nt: TGTGCCAGCTCACCACCGATTCCGAAACAGAGCTCCTACAATGAGCAGTTCTTC

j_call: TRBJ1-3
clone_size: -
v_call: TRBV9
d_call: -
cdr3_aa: CASGVGSSGNTIYF
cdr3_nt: TGTGCCAGTGGGGTTGGGAGCTCTGGAAACACCATATATTTT

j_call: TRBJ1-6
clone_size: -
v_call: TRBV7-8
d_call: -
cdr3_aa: CASSLLPRGSDYSPLHF
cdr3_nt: TGTGCCAGCAGCTTACTCCCCAGGGGATCAGACTACTCACCCCTCCACTTT

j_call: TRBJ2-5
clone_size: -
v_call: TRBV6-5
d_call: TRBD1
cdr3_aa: CASRQGTVVQETQYF
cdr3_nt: TGTGCCAGCAGGCAAGGGACAGTGGTCCAAGAGACCCAGTACTTC

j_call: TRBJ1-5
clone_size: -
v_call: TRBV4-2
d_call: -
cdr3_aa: CASSQDSGSQPQHF
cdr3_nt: TGTGCCAGCAGCCAAGATTCGGGAAGCCAGCCCCAGCATTTT

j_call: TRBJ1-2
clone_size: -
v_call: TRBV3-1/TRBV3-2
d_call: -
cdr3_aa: CASSQGSVANYGYTF
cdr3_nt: TGTGCCAGCAGCCAAGGTTCGGTAGCTAACTATGGCTACACCTTC

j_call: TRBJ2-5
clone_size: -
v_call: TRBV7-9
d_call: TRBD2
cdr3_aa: CASTPTVAGQETQYF
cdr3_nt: TGTGCCAGCACCCCAACTGTAGCGGGCCAAGAGACCCAGTACTTC

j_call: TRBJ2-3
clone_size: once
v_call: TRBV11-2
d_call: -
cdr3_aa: CASSSPIGGKDTQYF
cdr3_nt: TGTGCCAGCAGCTCCCCAATCGGGGGAAAAGATACGCAGTATTTT

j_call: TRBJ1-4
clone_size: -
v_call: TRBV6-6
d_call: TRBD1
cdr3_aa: CASSGTGPREKLFF
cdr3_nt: TGTGCCAGCAGTGGGACAGGGCCGAGGGAAAAACTGTTTTTT

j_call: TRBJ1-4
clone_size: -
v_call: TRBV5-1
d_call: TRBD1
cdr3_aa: CASSGSGGSEKLFF
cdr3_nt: TGCGCCAGCAGCGGCTCAGGGGGCAGTGAAAAACTGTTTTTT

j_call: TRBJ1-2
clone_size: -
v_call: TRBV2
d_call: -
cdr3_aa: CASRPTGYYGYTF
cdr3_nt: TGTGCCAGCAGACCCACAGGGTACTATGGCTACACCTTC

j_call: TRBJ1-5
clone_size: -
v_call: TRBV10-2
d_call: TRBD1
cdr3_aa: CASSPDGTVNNQPQHF
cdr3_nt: TGCGCCAGCAGCCCCGACGGGACAGTAAATAACCAGCCCCAGCATTTT

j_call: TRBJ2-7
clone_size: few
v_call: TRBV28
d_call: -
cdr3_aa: CASKDVAGISYEQYF
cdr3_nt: TGTGCCAGCAAGGACGTGGCGGGGATTTCGTACGAGCAGTACTTC

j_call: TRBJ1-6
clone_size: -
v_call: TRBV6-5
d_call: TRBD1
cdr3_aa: CASSSGTERNSPLHF
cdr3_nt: TGTGCCAGCAGTTCGGGGACAGAAAGAAATTCACCCCTCCACTTT

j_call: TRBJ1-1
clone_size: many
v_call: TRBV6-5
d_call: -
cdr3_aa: CASSYVQVQTNTEAFF
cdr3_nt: TGTGCCAGCAGTTACGTCCAGGTCCAGACGAACACTGAAGCTTTCTTT

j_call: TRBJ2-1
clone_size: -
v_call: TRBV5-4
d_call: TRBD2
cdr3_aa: CASSLVGGNYNEQFF
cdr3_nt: TGTGCCAGCAGCTTGGTGGGGGGGAACTACAATGAGCAGTTCTTC

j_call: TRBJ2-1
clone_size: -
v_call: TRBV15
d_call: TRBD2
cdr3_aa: CATSRPSGYNEQFF
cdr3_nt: TGTGCCACCAGCCGGCCTAGCGGGTACAATGAGCAGTTCTTC